This T cell receptor beta chain was recorded in a study of pediatric ulcerative colitis. Study results and limitations: Repertoires came from total lymphocyte DNA, not specific subsets.

The V segment lost 6 bases and the J segment 14 bases; nucleotides outside the gene matches: 15. This CDR3 comprises 13 residues. The germline V gene encodes CDR1 LGHNA and CDR2 YNFKEQ. Sequencing was at survey level. Assay: immunoSEQ multiplex PCR; the TCRdb copy retains only in-frame clones and omits some. The table has about 64,000 clones, 86% seen once; the top ten hold roughly 3%. On this clone itself: The antigen remains undetermined.

The chain is built from TRBV4-2 and TRBJ1-1; TRBD1 matches 7 bases. The receptor was derived from a boy aged 10-17 years with severe ulcerative colitis. Sequenced sample: blood. The CDR3: CASSLSPQTGWFF. The CDR3, as DNA: TGTGCCAGCAGTCTCTCCCCCCAGACAGGGTGGTTCTTT.